The 27 T cell receptor beta chains below come from one sample, sequenced in a study of shared clonotypes between healthy human individuals. Positive CCR7 selection of CD45RO-negative cells yielded the naive CD8 cells, and terminally differentiated effector memory CD45RA+ cells were excluded. TCRdb's copy holds only in-frame clones and misses some; the assay was immunoSEQ multiplex PCR. The sample comprises 600,000 or so clones, approximately 95% of which are singletons, and approximately 0.12% rests with the top ten. The sequencing input was naive CD8+ T cells sorted from blood. These receptors all come from a woman in her twenties or thirties in good health.

The CDR3 DNA follows: TGCGCCAGCAGCGGAATCGATACAACTAGCGGGAGGGCCGGGGAGCTGTTTTTT. Translating gives CASSGIDTTSGRAGELFF. The chain couples TRBV10-1 to TRBJ2-2, with TRBD2 identical over 13 bases. Germline CDR1 WNHNN, CDR2 SYGVQD (reference sequence). The CDR3 consists of 18 residues. V dropped 6 bases and J dropped 6; count of bases not matched to a gene: 13.

V and J are TRBV4-1 and TRBJ2-4; 10 bases are a match to TRBD2. Germline V gene lookup returns CDR1 MGHRA and CDR2 YSYEKL. This CDR3 comprises 22 residues. J lost 0 bases, V lost 0 bases, and 17 bases had no gene match. The CDR3 nucleotides read TGCGCCAGCAGCCAAGAGTTTCCGGGACTAGCGCCGTCCATTCTAGCCAAAAACATTCAGTACTTC. Amino acids: CASSQEFPGLAPSILAKNIQYF.

The chain combines TRBV2 with TRBJ1-5, with a tentative D call TRBD1 (5 bases). The germline V gene has CDR1 SNHLY and CDR2 FYNNEI. This CDR3 contains 15 residues. Trimming shortened V by 4 bases and J by 4 bases, and 14 bases separated the two germline ends. This chain's CDR3 is CASSAVGGANQPQHF. The CDR3 DNA sequence: TGTGCCAGCAGTGCAGTCGGAGGGGCGAATCAGCCCCAGCATTTT.

The chain joins TRBV2 to TRBJ2-7; 11 positions agree with TRBD2. CDR3 size: 10 residues. CDR1 and CDR2 from the germline V gene are SNHLY and FYNNEI. Here the CDR3 reads CASLETSGIV. CDR3 nucleotides: TGTGCCAGCCTAGAGACTAGCGGGATTGTC.

The chain has TRBV10-1 and TRBJ2-1; a possible D gene is TRBD2 (5 bases). The CDR3 contains 13 residues. The V end lost 6 bases, the J end lost 6 bases, and 12 bases lay between the germline ends. Germline V lookup: CDR1 WNHNN, CDR2 SYGVQD (reference sequence). CDR3 amino acids: CASSPTISNEQFF. The CDR3 DNA reads as TGCGCCAGCAGCCCGACTATAAGCAATGAGCAGTTCTTC.

The chain links TRBV7-9 to TRBJ1-5; 8 nucleotides match TRBD1. CDR3 size: 14 residues. Germline V gene sequence: CDR1 SEHNR, CDR2 FQNEAQ (reference sequence). Trimming took 5 bases from V and 4 from J; bases not matched to a gene: 4. In nucleotides, the CDR3 is TGTGCCAGCAGCCACCGACAGGGGAATCAGCCCCAGCATTTT. This gives the protein CASSHRQGNQPQHF.

The rearrangement joins TRBV6-6 to TRBJ2-7; D may be TRBD1 (6 bases). The CDR3 runs 14 residues. The V and J ends lost 7 bases and 1 base respectively, with 14 bases between them. Germline loops: CDR1 MNHNY, CDR2 SVGAGI (reference sequence). CDR3 amino acids: CASKNRVDSYEQYF. In DNA, the CDR3 is TGTGCCAGCAAAAACAGGGTGGATTCCTACGAGCAGTACTTC.

The gene calls are TRBV28 and TRBJ2-1; TRBD1 matches 9 bases. The CDR3 consists of 14 residues. Germline V gene lookup returns CDR1 MDHEN and CDR2 SYDVKM. V lost 5 bases, J lost 7 bases, and 6 bases stayed unmatched. In nucleotides, the CDR3 is TGTGCCAGCAGTATTCAGGACAGGGGAAATGAGCAGTTCTTC. It is translated as CASSIQDRGNEQFF.

The chain employs TRBV30 and TRBJ2-7; the match to TRBD1 covers 11 bases. The CDR3 runs to 13 residues. The trim removed 5 bases at V and 4 bases at J, leaving 4 bases unmatched. Germline CDR1 GTSNPN, CDR2 SVGIG (reference sequence). CDR3 coding DNA: TGTGCCTGGGCCGGGACAGGGGGTTACGAGCAGTACTTC. Its translation is CAWAGTGGYEQYF. Together with reference TRBV30 and TRBJ2-7, the CDR3 gives the full variable domain: SQTIHQWPATLVQPVGSPLSLECTVEGTSNPNLYWYRQAAGRGLQLLFYSVGIGQISSEVPQNLSASRPQDRQFILSSKKLLLSDSGFYLCAWAGTGGYEQYFGPGTRLTVT.

V is TRBV5-1 and J is TRBJ2-7, with 7 bases lining up with TRBD2. CDR1 SGHRS and CDR2 YFSETQ come from the germline V gene. This CDR3 has 18 residues. The V and J ends lost 3 bases and 0 bases, in that order; junction bases with no gene match: 15. The CDR3 spells CASSWPKGELAPSYEQYF. DNA for the CDR3: TGCGCCAGCAGCTGGCCAAAAGGGGAACTAGCGCCCTCCTACGAGCAGTACTTC.

The V call is TRBV7-8, the J call TRBJ2-1; TRBD1 is a possible D gene (6 bases). V was cut by 0 bases and J by 7 bases, with 10 bases left in between. Per the germline V gene, CDR1 is SGHVS and CDR2 is FQNEAQ. This CDR3 region has 14 residues. CDR3: CASSLALGANEQFF. The DNA for the CDR3 is TGTGCCAGCAGCTTAGCATTGGGGGCGAATGAGCAGTTCTTC.

The genes are TRBV13 and TRBJ2-3; perhaps TRBD2 as D (5 bases). This CDR3 spans 15 amino acids. CDR1 is PRHDT, CDR2 FYEKMQ, per germline (reference sequence). V lost 3 bases to trimming and J lost 1 base, with 11 bases between them. The CDR3 here is CASSFAEVGTDTQYF. DNA of the CDR3: TGTGCCAGCAGCTTCGCGGAGGTGGGCACAGATACGCAGTATTTT. Combining the CDR3 with reference TRBV13 and TRBJ2-3 gives the whole variable domain AAGVIQSPRHLIKEKRETATLKCYPIPRHDTVYWYQQGPGQDPQFLISFYEKMQSDKGSIPDRFSAQQFSDYHSELNMSSLELGDSALYFCASSFAEVGTDTQYFGPGTRLTVL.

J is TRBJ2-3 and V is TRBV28; D not certain. With 3 bases removed from V and 4 bases from J, the gap between germline ends came to 8 bases. Germline V gene data show CDR1 as MDHEN and CDR2 as SYDVKM. The CDR3 contains 13 residues. The CDR3 spells CASSFDLADTQYF. The CDR3 nucleotides read TGTGCCAGCAGTTTTGATCTAGCAGATACGCAGTATTTT.

The gene calls are TRBV6-4 and TRBJ2-1; D is possibly TRBD1 or TRBD2 (5 bases each). The CDR3 is 15 amino acids. V lost 6 bases and J lost 5, with 17 bases in between. CDR1 and CDR2 from the germline V gene are MRHNA and SNTAGT. Here the CDR3 reads CASSDTPGPNNEQFF. In DNA form, the CDR3 reads TGTGCCAGCAGCGACACGCCGGGACCCAACAATGAGCAGTTCTTC.

V and J are TRBV19 and TRBJ1-1; possibly TRBD1 for D (6 bases). Germline CDR1 reads LNHDA; CDR2 reads SQIVND (reference sequence). The CDR3 loop spans 18 amino acids. V was shortened by 5 bases and J by 1 base, with 23 bases between the two germline ends. CDR3 sequence reads: CASSPLVGRRGRNTEAFF. In DNA form, the CDR3 reads TGTGCCAGTAGTCCCCTGGTAGGAAGGCGGGGGCGGAACACTGAAGCTTTCTTT.

The chain joins TRBV11-2 to TRBJ2-5, with 10 bases matching TRBD2. The assigned J gene may be wrong: the sequence end matches TRBJ2-7 better. The CDR3 sequence is 15 residues long. The germline gives CDR1 SGHAT, CDR2 FQNNGV. In DNA, the CDR3 is TGTGCCAGCAGTCAACGACTAGCGGGCTCCTACGAGCAGTACTTC. It is translated as CASSQRLAGSYEQYF.

The chain employs TRBV9 and TRBJ2-3, with TRBD1 identical over 9 bases. The trim removed 3 bases at V and 4 bases at J, leaving 6 bases unmatched. Germline V lookup: CDR1 SGDLS, CDR2 YYNGEE. This CDR3 is built from 15 residues. The CDR3 sequence is CASSDRGRRADTQYF. CDR3 nucleotide sequence: TGTGCCAGCAGCGACAGGGGGCGCCGTGCAGATACGCAGTATTTT.

The chain combines TRBV10-1 with TRBJ2-7; 8 bases fit TRBD1. The germline V gene encodes CDR1 WNHNN and CDR2 SYGVQD (reference sequence). The CDR3 totals 14 residues. Trimming removed 5 bases from V and 0 bases from J; junction bases left unmatched: 3. The CDR3 DNA follows: TGCGCCAGCAGTCTGGACAGGGACTCCTACGAGCAGTACTTC. This encodes CASSLDRDSYEQYF.

V usage is TRBV5-1 and J usage is TRBJ2-7; no clear D gene. CDR3 length: 14 residues. V shed 0 bases and J shed 4 bases, with 11 bases lying between them. From germline, CDR1 is SGHRS and CDR2 YFSETQ. The CDR3 nucleotides read TGCGCCAGCAGCTTGGAGGCCCTGGGATACGAGCAGTACTTC. It yields the protein CASSLEALGYEQYF.

This clone was picked up one time. The J gene is TRBJ2-7, the V gene TRBV10-3, with D tentatively TRBD2 (6 bases). From germline, CDR1 is ENHRY and CDR2 SYGVKD. This CDR3 is built from 13 residues. Trimming took 8 bases from V and 0 from J, leaving 11 bases between them. DNA for the CDR3: TGTGCCATCGGGCGGGATTCCTCCTACGAGCAGTACTTC. This codes for CAIGRDSSYEQYF.

The V and J genes are TRBV4-1 and TRBJ1-2; D gene uncertain. The length of the CDR3 is 15 residues. Trimming pared 5 bases from V and 3 bases from J, leaving 16 bases between. Per the germline V gene, CDR1 is MGHRA and CDR2 is YSYEKL. The CDR3 nucleotides are TGCGCCAGCAGCTCCATCTTCCGATCTGACTATGGCTACACCTTC. It codes for CASSSIFRSDYGYTF.

The chain recombines TRBV19 with TRBJ2-3, with TRBD2 matching 7 bases. The germline CDR1 and CDR2 sequences are LNHDA and SQIVND (reference sequence). CDR3 length: 16 residues. The J segment lost 2 bases and the V segment lost 2 bases, leaving 7 bases of the junction unmatched. CDR3 coding DNA: TGTGCCAGTAGTATACTAAGCGGGACTCACACAGATACGCAGTATTTT. Protein sequence: CASSILSGTHTDTQYF.

The chain uses TRBV28 and TRBJ2-7; 7 nucleotides agree with TRBD2. The CDR3 has 13 residues. J gave up 3 bases and V 8 bases, and 7 bases lay outside the gene matches. Germline V lookup: CDR1 MDHEN, CDR2 SYDVKM. The CDR3 spells CASRGVSSYEQYF. CDR3 DNA: TGTGCCAGCCGGGGGGTCTCTAGCTACGAGCAGTACTTC.

The V call is TRBV18, the J call TRBJ1-1; maybe TRBD1 (6 bases). This CDR3 is built from 14 residues. V was cut by 3 bases and J by 2 bases, with 10 bases left in between. Germline lookup yields CDR1 KGHSH and CDR2 LQKENI. Here the CDR3 reads CASSPADSNTEAFF. CDR3 nucleotides: TGTGCCAGCTCACCCGCGGACAGCAACACTGAAGCTTTCTTT.

CDR3 residues: CASSSPGGYEQYF. CDR3 in DNA: TGTGCCAGCAGCTCCCCCGGTGGCTACGAGCAGTACTTC. The J gene is TRBJ2-7, the V gene TRBV9; D not resolved. The CDR3 extends over 13 amino acids. V was shortened by 4 bases and J by 3 bases, with 11 bases between the two germline ends. CDR1 is SGDLS, CDR2 YYNGEE, per germline.

This clone has just one count. The chain has TRBV11-2 and TRBJ2-1; D unresolved. This CDR3 has 15 residues. Per germline, CDR1 SGHAT and CDR2 FQNNGV. V lost 0 bases and J lost 3, with 9 bases in between. CDR3 protein: CASSLEVTLYNEQFF. The CDR3 bases are TGTGCCAGCAGCTTAGAGGTGACGCTCTACAATGAGCAGTTCTTC.

The chain links TRBV19 to TRBJ2-1; D is ambiguous. CDR1 and CDR2 from the germline V gene are LNHDA and SQIVND (reference sequence). The CDR3 covers 14 residues. The V gene lost 1 base and the J gene lost 4 bases, with 8 bases spanning the gap. CDR3 DNA: TGTGCCAGTAGTATAGGTTTAGGATACAATGAGCAGTTCTTC. This gives the protein CASSIGLGYNEQFF.